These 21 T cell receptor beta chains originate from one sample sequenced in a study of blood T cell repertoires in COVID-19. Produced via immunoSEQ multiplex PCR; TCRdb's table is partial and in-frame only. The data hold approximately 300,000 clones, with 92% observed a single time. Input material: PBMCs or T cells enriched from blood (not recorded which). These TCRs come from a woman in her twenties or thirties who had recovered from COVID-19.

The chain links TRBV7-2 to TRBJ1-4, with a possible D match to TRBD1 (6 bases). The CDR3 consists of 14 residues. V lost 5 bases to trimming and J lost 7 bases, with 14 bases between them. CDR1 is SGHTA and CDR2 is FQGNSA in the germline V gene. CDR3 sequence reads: CASSQRQAGEKLFF. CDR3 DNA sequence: TGTGCCAGCAGCCAGAGACAGGCGGGTGAAAAACTGTTTTTT.

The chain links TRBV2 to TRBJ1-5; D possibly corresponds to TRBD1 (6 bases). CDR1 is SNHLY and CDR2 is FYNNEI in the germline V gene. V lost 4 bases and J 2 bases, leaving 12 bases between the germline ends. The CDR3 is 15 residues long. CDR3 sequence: CASSVGTIGNQPQHF. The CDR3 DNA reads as TGTGCCAGCAGTGTTGGGACAATCGGCAATCAGCCCCAGCATTTT.

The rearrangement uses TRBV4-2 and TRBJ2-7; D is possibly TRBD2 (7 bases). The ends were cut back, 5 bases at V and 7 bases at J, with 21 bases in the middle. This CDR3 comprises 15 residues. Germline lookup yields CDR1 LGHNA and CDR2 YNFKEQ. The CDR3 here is CASSAHEGGGGEQYF. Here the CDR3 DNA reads TGTGCCAGCAGCGCCCACGAAGGCGGGGGCGGGGAGCAGTACTTC.

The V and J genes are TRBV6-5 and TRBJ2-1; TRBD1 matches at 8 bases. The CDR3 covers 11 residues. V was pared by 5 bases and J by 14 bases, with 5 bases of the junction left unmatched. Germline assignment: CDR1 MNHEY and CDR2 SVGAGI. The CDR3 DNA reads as TGTGCCAGCAGTCCAGGGGGCTATAAGTTCTTC. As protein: CASSPGGYKFF.

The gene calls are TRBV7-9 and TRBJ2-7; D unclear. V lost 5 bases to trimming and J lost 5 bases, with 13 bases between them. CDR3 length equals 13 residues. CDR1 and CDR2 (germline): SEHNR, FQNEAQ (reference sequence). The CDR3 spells CASSPPAPNEQYF. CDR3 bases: TGTGCCAGCAGCCCCCCTGCCCCTAACGAGCAGTACTTC.

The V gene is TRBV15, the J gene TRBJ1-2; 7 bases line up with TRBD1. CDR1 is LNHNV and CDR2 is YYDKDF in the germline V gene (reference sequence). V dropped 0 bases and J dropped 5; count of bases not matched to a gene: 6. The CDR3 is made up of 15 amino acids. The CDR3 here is CATSRDKGARYGYTF. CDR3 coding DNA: TGTGCCACCAGCAGAGATAAGGGGGCGCGGTATGGCTACACCTTC.

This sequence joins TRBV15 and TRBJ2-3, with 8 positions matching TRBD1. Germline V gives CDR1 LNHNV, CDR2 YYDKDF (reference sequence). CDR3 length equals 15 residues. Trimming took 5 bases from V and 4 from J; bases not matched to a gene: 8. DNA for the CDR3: TGTGCCACCAGCGGACAGGGAGGCTACGCAGATACGCAGTATTTT. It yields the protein CATSGQGGYADTQYF.

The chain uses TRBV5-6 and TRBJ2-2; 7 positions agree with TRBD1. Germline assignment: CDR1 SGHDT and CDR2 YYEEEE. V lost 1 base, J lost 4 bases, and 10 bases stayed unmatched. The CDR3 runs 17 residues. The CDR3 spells CASSLLGEGAGTGELFF. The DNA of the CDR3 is TGTGCCAGCAGCTTGTTGGGCGAGGGGGCAGGCACCGGGGAGCTGTTTTTT. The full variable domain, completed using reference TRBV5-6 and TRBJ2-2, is DAGVTQSPTHLIKTRGQQVTLRCSPKSGHDTVSWYQQALGQGPQFIFQYYEEEERQRGNFPDRFSGHQFPNYSSELNVNALLLGDSALYLCASSLLGEGAGTGELFFGEGSRLTVL.

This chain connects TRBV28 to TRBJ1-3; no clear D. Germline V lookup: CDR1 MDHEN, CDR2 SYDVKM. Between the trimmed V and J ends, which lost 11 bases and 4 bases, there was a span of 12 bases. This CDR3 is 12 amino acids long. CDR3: CACSPGGNTIYF. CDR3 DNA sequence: TGTGCCTGCTCCCCGGGAGGAAACACCATATATTTT. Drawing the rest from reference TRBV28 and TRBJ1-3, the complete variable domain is DVKVTQSSRYLVKRTGEKVFLECVQDMDHENMFWYRQDPGLGLRLIYFSYDVKMKEKGDIPEGYSVSREKKERFSLILESASTNQTSMYLCACSPGGNTIYFGEGSWLTVV.

The CDR3 DNA is TGTGCCAGCAGTGAGACTAGCGGGGGGAATGAGCAGTTCTTC. Translation gives CASSETSGGNEQFF. V gene TRBV6-4 combines with J gene TRBJ2-1; 13 nucleotides align to TRBD2. Germline loops: CDR1 MRHNA, CDR2 SNTAGT. With V trimmed by 3 bases and J by 7 bases, 0 bases remained unmatched. The CDR3 sequence is 14 residues long.

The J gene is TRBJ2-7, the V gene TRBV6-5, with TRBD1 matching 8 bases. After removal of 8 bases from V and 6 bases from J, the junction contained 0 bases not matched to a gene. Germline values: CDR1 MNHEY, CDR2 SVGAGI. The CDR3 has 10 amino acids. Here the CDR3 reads CASGQGEQYF. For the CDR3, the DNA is TGTGCCAGCGGACAGGGCGAGCAGTACTTC.

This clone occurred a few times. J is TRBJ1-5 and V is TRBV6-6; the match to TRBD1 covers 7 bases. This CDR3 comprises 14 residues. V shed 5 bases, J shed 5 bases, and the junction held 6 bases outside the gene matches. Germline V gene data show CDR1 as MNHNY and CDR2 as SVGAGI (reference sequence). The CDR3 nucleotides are TGTGCCAGCAGTCGATCAGGGGGGGATCAGCCCCAGCATTTT. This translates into CASSRSGGDQPQHF.

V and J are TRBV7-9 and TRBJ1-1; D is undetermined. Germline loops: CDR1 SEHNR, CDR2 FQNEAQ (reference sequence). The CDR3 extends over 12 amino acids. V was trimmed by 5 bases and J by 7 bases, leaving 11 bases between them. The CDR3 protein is CASSAKLGEAFF. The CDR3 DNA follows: TGTGCCAGCAGCGCGAAACTTGGTGAAGCTTTCTTT.

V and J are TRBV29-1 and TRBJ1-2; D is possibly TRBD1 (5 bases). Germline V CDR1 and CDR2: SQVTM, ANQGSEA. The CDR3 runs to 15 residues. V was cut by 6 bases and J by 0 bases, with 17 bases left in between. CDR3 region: CSVALGGLANYGYTF. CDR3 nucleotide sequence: TGCAGCGTCGCCTTGGGGGGTTTAGCTAACTATGGCTACACCTTC.

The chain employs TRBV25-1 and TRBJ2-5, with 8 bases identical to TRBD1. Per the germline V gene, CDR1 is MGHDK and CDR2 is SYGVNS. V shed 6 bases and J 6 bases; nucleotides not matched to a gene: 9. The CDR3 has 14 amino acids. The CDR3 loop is CASRLGQGEKTQYF. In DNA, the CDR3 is TGTGCCAGCAGATTAGGACAGGGTGAAAAGACCCAGTACTTC.

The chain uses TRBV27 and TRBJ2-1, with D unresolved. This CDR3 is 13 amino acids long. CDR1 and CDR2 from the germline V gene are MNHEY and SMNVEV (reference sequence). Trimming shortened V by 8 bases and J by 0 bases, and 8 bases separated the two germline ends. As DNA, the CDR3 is TGTGCCAGCGGTCTTAGCTCCTACAATGAGCAGTTCTTC. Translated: CASGLSSYNEQFF.

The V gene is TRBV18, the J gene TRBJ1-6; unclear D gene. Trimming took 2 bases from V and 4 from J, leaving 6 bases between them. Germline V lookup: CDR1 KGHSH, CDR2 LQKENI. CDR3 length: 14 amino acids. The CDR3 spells CASSPTGYNSPLHF. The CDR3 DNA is TGTGCCAGCTCACCAACCGGTTATAATTCACCCCTCCACTTT.

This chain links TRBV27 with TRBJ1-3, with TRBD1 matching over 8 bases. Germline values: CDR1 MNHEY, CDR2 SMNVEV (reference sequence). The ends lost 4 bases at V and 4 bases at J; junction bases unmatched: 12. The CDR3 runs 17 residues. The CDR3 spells CASSSHNRGSVGNTIYF. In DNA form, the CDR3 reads TGTGCCAGCAGTTCACATAACAGGGGGTCGGTAGGAAACACCATATATTTT.

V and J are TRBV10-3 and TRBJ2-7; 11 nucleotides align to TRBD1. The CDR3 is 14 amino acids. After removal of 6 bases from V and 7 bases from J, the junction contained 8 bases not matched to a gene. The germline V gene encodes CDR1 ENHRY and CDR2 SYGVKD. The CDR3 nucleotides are TGTGCCATCAGCGAAATGGGACAGGGGGGAGAGCAGTACTTC. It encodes CAISEMGQGGEQYF.

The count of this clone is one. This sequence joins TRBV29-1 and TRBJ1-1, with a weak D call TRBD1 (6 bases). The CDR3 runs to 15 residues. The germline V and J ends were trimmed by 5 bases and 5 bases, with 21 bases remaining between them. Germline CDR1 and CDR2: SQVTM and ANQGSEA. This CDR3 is CSVLWGGGRGTEAFF. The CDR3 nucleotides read TGCAGCGTTTTGTGGGGCGGGGGGCGAGGGACTGAAGCTTTCTTT.

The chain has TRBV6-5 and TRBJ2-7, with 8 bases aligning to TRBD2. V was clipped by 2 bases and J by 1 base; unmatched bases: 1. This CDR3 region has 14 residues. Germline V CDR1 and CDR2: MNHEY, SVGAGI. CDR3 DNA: TGTGCCAGCAGTTACGGCGGGAGGTCCTACGAGCAGTACTTC. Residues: CASSYGGRSYEQYF.